This TCR beta chain emerged from a study of T-cell reconstitution after alpha-beta-depleted transplantation in children. Trimming pared 4 bases from V and 1 base from J, leaving 8 bases between. CDR3 length equals 14 residues. Germline V gives CDR1 SEHNR, CDR2 FQNEAQ (reference sequence). Construction of the TCRbeta library involved unique molecular identifiers. TCRdb analysed the PCR reads with MiXCR anew, one entry per CDR3 protein. The table has hundreds of thousands of distinct CDR3 sequences, roughly 17% seen once; the top ten hold over 0.95%. The TCR was taken from a human donor who donated a stem cell graft to a child with acute myeloid leukemia. Source: PBMCs from the stem cell graft donor, taken from the stem cell graft. The chain has TRBV7-9 and TRBJ2-1, with D possibly TRBD1 on 6 matching bases. The CDR3 coding sequence is TGTGCCAGCAGCTGGCAGGGGTCCTACAATGAGCAGTTCTTC. Protein product: CASSWQGSYNEQFF.